This T cell receptor (beta chain) was documented in a study of CD8 T cell repertoires and HIV-1 epitope variants. Clones were read by immunoSEQ multiplex PCR, and TCRdb kept only the in-frame ones, dropping some. The sample gives about 95,000 clones, more than 65% of which show up once; roughly 26% is in the top ten. CDR1 SGHTA and CDR2 FQGTGA come from the germline V gene. After removal of 1 base from V and 1 base from J, the junction contained 1 base not matched to a gene. The length of the CDR3 is 16 residues. This chain uses TRBV7-3 with TRBJ2-3; 11 bases map to TRBD2. This TCR was sampled from a male donor with HIV. The material sequenced was uncultured baseline CD8+ T cells from peripheral blood mononuclear cells (PBMCs). This chain's CDR3 is CASSLKLAGGTDTQYF. In DNA form, the CDR3 reads TGTGCCAGCAGCTTAAAACTAGCGGGGGGCACAGATACGCAGTATTTT.